This TCR beta chain was profiled in a study of cytomegalovirus exposure and HLA in healthy donors (dated by TCRdb to about 2017). Notes on the research overall: In an earlier analysis of roughly 590 of the donors, 276 Gb of sequence data and 120 million or so unique TCR beta sequences from roughly 190 million T cells were reported. An early release covering over 500 HLA-typed donors comprised about 310 gigabases of sequencing data and around 80 million unique TCR sequences. Of the roughly 400 genotyped donors, 81% were placed in the genetic ancestry cluster associated with self-reported Caucasian donors. The study aimed to test whether cataloging public T cell receptors could reveal signatures of past pathogen exposure. Using immunosequencing, the study profiled T cell repertoires from 500 to 800 subjects and related those repertoires to cytomegalovirus serostatus. A separate validation cohort of roughly 110 different subjects was used in addition to the approximately 700-subject first cohort. To predict cytomegalovirus infection status, the study combined high-throughput TCR immunosequencing, statistical association of individual TCRs with disease status, and machine learning. To study patterns of TCR occurrence, a later analysis re-analyzed previously published TCR beta repertoires from just over 650 donors and added high-resolution HLA genotyping. The later analysis used no new phenotypic data to find candidate immune exposures, relying instead on TCR beta sequences and their occurrence across donors. To decide whether each TCR beta V gene segment behaved as functional or pseudogenic, an earlier analysis of fewer than 750 of the donors relied on high-throughput TCR beta sequencing. Donor age, sex, ethnicity and CMV serostatus were collected together with the repertoire data. A later genetic analysis used genome-wide SNP genotypes for 398 of the 666 donors, treating that subset as a discovery cohort. All discovery cohort repertoires had been generated using a single sequencing platform. Both class I and class II loci were covered by HLA typing, at four-digit resolution. The number of typed donors differed by locus: about 629-630 for A, B, C, DRB1 and DQB1; some 500 for DQA1; roughly 600 for DPA1; and approximately 450 for DPB1. Because of strong linkage in the cohort, roughly five DR-DQ haplotypes were treated as single units for association and clustering. Across about 370 genotyped donors of the cohort, an average of approximately 200,000 unique TCR beta nucleotide sequences per donor were sequenced, and about a sixth of those sequences were non-productive. Study-wide findings and limitations: A further reported finding was that TCR beta sequences accurately predicted the HLA-A and HLA-B alleles for most subjects in the first cohort. The earlier analysis of around 600 of the donors excluded around 17 rarely observed V segments, including chromosome 9 orphons, because counts were too low. It was suggested by the authors that the approach could potentially be generalized to other disease states and immunological phenotypes. A later analysis associated 17,000 or so TCR beta sequences with specific HLA alleles at a false discovery rate of 0.05. Immune exposure information for the cohort was limited to CMV serostatus. Several of the top co-occurrence clusters appeared to be linked to parvovirus B19, influenza, CMV and Epstein-Barr virus, according to a later analysis. Across donors, most TCR sequences were observed very rarely, whereas some public TCRs were present in many individuals. Roughly uniform sequencing depth across donors was assumed in presence/absence analyses, although this assumption may not hold. The classifier was reported to diagnose cytomegalovirus status with high specificity and sensitivity in both the original and validation cohorts. Some IMGT-functional V segments, including TRBV6-2 and TRBV6-3, could not be told apart with the 87-base-pair reads, so those segments were excluded. In an earlier analysis of around 600 of the donors, most TCR beta V segments were observed in productive rearrangements about 90% or about 30% of the time, broadly matching IMGT annotations. In a later analysis, most CMV-associated TCR beta chains were found to appear HLA-restricted, with HLA associations seemingly driven largely by CMV exposure. Compared with the roughly 670-donor mean, donors in an Asian-associated ancestry cluster had fewer N-insertions in productive TCRs, according to a later genetic analysis. Correlated functional status among segregating V segments might be attributable to linkage disequilibrium, but an unknown experimental factor could not be ruled out. The study gave a list of 150 to 200 TCR beta chains associated with cytomegalovirus. A cluster of highly shared sequence variants was judged likely to be a technical artifact of the sequencing pipeline. In vitro tests confirmed that a few of the cytomegalovirus-associated TCR beta chains recognize cytomegalovirus antigens. When HLA alleles, especially DR and DQ, strongly co-occurred, TCR associations were difficult to assign to individual alleles. The cohort was sequenced for TCR beta chains only, and without alpha or paired-chain data the features that could be detected were limited. In a later analysis, TCR association rates were found to vary across HLA loci, with the most associated TCRs seen for DRB1 alleles and the fewest for HLA-C alleles. Compared with equally common non-associated chains, HLA-associated TCR beta chains in a later analysis were more clonally expanded and had lower generation probabilities. V-gene and J-gene trimming of TCR beta chains was associated with a missense DCLRE1C variant in a later genetic analysis, and the association was replicated in an independent cohort. Because some donors lacked HLA typing at each locus, the association tests relied only on the typed subset.

The cohort comprised hundreds of healthy bone marrow donors. At the time of sampling, every cohort member was nominally healthy, though immune exposures that went unrecorded were likely present. The donor tested CMV seronegative, placing the donor among the 350 or so seronegative members of the cohort. Every donor gave a peripheral blood sample, and the peripheral blood mononuclear cells from that sample were used for TCR beta sequencing. The Qiagen DNeasy Blood Extraction Kit was used to extract genomic DNA from the blood cell samples. Receptors were amplified or captured by the immunoSEQ multiplex PCR assay. The multiplex PCR relied on a mix of 60 forward primers for TCR Vbeta segments and 13 reverse primers for TCR Jbeta segments. The CDR3 region of rearranged TCR beta genes was amplified from genomic DNA by a multiplex PCR assay. Amplified TCR beta libraries were sequenced as 87-base-pair reads on the Illumina HiSeq System. On the authors' methods: Across the 500 to 750 repertoires, a later analysis counted approximately 83 million unique TCR beta chains, roughly 11 million of which were shared by at least two donors. To remove PCR and sequencing errors, raw reads were error-corrected and collapsed into unique sequences using a nearest-neighbor algorithm that merged closely related sequences. V, D and J gene segments were assigned by aligning CDR3 sequences to IMGT reference sequences. For a sequence to be retained, a match of at least six nucleotides was required to both a V gene segment and a J gene segment. Rearrangements were called productive when the CDR3 lacked stop codons and stayed in frame with V and J; all others were non-productive. Following IMGT convention, CDR3 was defined as the stretch from the second conserved V-encoded cysteine up to the conserved J-encoded phenylalanine. The earlier analysis of 500 to 750 of the donors excluded any sequence lacking an unambiguous match to a single V gene segment. In an earlier analysis of a few hundred of the donors, V segments were called functional above 56.7% productive rearrangements and were called segregating when the between-donor standard deviation exceeded 5%. A statistical classification framework was developed to diagnose cytomegalovirus status using the catalog of TCR beta chain sequences. In a later analysis, V and J genes were assigned by comparing TCR nucleotide sequences against IMGT/GENE-DB human TR gene sequences. In a later analysis, CDR3 sequences and most-parsimonious VDJ recombination scenarios were assigned using the TCRdist pipeline. In a later analysis, each TCR beta chain was defined by its CDR3 amino acid sequence together with its V-gene family, and reads without a unique V-gene family were excluded. As a way to deal with suspected cross-contamination and a sequencing artifact, a later analysis dropped 500 to 700 nucleotide sequences that were highly shared and had low generation probability. In a later analysis, a clonal expansion index for each public chain was calculated from normalized within-repertoire ranks of inferred template counts. In a later analysis, generation probabilities were computed using a VDJ recombination model fitted to out-of-frame rearrangements, and the results were checked against IGoR. A later analysis scored TCR-TCR, TCR-HLA and TCR-CMV co-occurrence with hypergeometric tests, applying a repertoire-size bias correction to TCR pairs. In a later analysis, false discovery rates were estimated by permuting HLA or CMV assignments 20 times. A later analysis grouped co-occurring TCRs with DBSCAN, adding TCRdist sequence similarity when clustering within HLA-allele-positive subsets. For co-occurrence clustering, repertoires with fewer than 30,000 or more than 120,000 public chains were excluded, along with five repertoires with anomalous nucleotide sharing. The table was pulled from immuneACCESS by TCRdb, which kept in-frame rearrangements only. Such tables lose some clones; where checked, under half of the loss comes from unresolved V genes, and the rest has no known cause. V, J and clone size were drawn from that table, and D and trimming were deduced from the DNA. In this sample the table shows about 110,000 clones, approximately 83% of which occur a single time. The top ten clones comprise around 2% of the sample.

Only one count was recorded for this clone. Its antigen is unknown. No per-base quality is available; no much larger clone lies one base away. The CDR3 measures 13 amino acids from cysteine to phenylalanine. Only the CDR3 DNA is retained, 39 bases long and in frame from the first base. Deletion took 7 bases off V and 8 bases off J, with a span of 17 bases between the germline ends. The germline V gene sets CDR1 to MDHEN and CDR2 to SYDVKM. The sequence links TRBV28 to TRBJ1-2; perhaps TRBD1 is the D gene, with 5 bases matching. The TCR was taken from a man aged 40-50 years in good health and CMV-seronegative. The source material was PBMCs. The CDR3 region: CASKPQGRRGYTF. The nucleotide sequence is given as TGTGCCAGCAAACCGCAGGGCCGTCGAGGCTACACCTTC.